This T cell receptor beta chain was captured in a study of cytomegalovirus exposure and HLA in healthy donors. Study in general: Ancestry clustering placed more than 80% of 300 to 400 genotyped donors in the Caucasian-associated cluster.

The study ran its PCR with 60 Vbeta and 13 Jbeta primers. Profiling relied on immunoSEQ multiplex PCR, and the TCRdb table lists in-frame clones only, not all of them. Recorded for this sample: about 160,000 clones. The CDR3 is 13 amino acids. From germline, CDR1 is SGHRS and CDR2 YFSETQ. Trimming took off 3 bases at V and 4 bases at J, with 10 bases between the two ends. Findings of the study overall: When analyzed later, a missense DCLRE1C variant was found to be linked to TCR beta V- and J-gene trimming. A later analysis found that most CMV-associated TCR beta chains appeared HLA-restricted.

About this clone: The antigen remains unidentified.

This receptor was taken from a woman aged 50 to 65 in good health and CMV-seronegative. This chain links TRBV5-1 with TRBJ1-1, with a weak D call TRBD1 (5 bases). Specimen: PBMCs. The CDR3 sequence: CASSSFDSTEAFF. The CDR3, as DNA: TGCGCCAGCAGCTCGTTTGACAGCACTGAAGCTTTCTTT.